This T cell receptor (beta chain) was sequenced for a study of T-cell reconstitution after alpha-beta-depleted transplantation in children. This clonotype showed up many times. Using unique molecular identifiers, the investigators prepared the TCRbeta library. From the PCR reads, TCRdb called clonotypes with MiXCR, one entry per CDR3 protein. This table has around 240,000 distinct CDR3 sequences, 9.7% appearing once. The CDR3 is 13 amino acids. Trimming took off 3 bases at V and 5 bases at J, with 7 bases between the two ends. The germline CDR1 and CDR2 sequences are MDHEN and SYDVKM. The clonotype originates from a human donor who donated a stem cell graft to a child with SCID. V usage is TRBV28 and J usage is TRBJ2-2; D ambiguous. The sample was PBMCs from the stem cell graft donor, taken from the stem cell graft. CDR3 protein: CASSFRRTGELFF. CDR3 nucleotides: TGTGCCAGCAGTTTTCGGCGGACCGGGGAGCTGTTTTTT. The complete variable domain, with remaining parts taken from reference TRBV28 and TRBJ2-2, reads DVKVTQSSRYLVKRTGEKVFLECVQDMDHENMFWYRQDPGLGLRLIYFSYDVKMKEKGDIPEGYSVSREKKERFSLILESASTNQTSMYLCASSFRRTGELFFGEGSRLTVL.